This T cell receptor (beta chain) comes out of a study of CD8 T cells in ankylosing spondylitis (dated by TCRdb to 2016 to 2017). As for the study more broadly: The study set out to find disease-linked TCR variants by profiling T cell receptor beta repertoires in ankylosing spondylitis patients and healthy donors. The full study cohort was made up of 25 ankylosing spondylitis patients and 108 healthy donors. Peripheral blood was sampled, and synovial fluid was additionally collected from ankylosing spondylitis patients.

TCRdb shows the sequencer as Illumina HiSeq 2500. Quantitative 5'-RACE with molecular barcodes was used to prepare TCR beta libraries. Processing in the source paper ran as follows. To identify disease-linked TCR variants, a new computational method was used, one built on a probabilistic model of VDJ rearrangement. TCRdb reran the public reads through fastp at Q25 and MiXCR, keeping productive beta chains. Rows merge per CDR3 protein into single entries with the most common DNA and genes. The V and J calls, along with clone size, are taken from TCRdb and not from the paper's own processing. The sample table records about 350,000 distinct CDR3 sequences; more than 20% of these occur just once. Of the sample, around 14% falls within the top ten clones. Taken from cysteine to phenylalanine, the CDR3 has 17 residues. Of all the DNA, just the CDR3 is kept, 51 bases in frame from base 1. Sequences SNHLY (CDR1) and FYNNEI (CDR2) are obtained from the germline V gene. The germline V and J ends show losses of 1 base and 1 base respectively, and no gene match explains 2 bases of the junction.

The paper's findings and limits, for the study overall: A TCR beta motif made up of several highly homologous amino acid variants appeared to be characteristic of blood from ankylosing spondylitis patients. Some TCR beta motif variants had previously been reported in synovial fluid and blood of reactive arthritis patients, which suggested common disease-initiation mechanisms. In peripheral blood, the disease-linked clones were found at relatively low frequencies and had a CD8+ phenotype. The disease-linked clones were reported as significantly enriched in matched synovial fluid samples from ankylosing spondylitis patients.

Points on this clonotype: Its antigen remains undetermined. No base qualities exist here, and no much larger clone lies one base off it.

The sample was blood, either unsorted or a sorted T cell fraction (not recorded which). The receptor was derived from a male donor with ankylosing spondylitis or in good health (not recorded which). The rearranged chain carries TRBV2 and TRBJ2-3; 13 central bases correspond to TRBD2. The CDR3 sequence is CASSEGGLAGGTDTQYF. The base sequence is TGTGCCAGCAGTGAAGGTGGACTAGCGGGGGGCACAGATACGCAGTATTTT. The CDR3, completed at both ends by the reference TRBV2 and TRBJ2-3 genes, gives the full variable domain EPEVTQTPSHQVTQMGQEVILRCVPISNHLYFYWYRQILGQKVEFLVSFYNNEISEKSEIFDDQFSVERPDGSNFTLKIRSTKLEDSAMYFCASSEGGLAGGTDTQYFGPGTRLTVL.